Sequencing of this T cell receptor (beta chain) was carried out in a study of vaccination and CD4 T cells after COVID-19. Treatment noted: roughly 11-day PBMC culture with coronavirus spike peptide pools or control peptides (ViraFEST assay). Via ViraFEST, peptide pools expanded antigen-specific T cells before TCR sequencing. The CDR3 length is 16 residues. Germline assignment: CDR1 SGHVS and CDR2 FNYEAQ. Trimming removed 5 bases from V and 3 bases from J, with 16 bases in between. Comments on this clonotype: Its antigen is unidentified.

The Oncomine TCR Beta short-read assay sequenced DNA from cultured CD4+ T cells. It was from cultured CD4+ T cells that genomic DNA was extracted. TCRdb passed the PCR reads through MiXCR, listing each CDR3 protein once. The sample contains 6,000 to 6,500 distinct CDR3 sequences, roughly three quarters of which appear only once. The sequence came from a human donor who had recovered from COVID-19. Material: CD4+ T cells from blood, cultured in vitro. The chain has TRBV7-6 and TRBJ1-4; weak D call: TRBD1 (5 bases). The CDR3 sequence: CASSHPAGVANEKLFF. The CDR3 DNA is TGTGCCAGCAGCCACCCTGCGGGGGTAGCTAATGAAAAACTGTTTTTT.